This T cell receptor (beta chain) was found in a study of blood T cell repertoires in COVID-19. Clones were read by immunoSEQ multiplex PCR, and TCRdb kept only the in-frame ones, dropping some. The table lists about 210,000 clones, about four fifths of them singletons. J lost 6 bases, V lost 0 bases, and 5 bases had no gene match. The CDR3 contains 16 residues. Germline CDR1 reads SGHRS; CDR2 reads YFSETQ. The rearrangement uses TRBV5-1 and TRBJ2-1; 11 bases match TRBD2. Material for sequencing was peripheral blood. The TCR originated in an elderly woman with COVID-19, enrolled during active disease. Written as DNA, the CDR3 is TGCGCCAGCAGCTTGGTAGCGACTAGCGGGATCAATGAGCAGTTCTTC. This translates into CASSLVATSGINEQFF.